This T cell receptor beta chain was captured in a study of shared clonotypes between healthy human individuals. Terminally differentiated effector memory CD45RA+ cells were left out of the naive CD8 fraction, which was CD45RO-negative and positively selected for CCR7. TCRdb's table, derived via immunoSEQ multiplex PCR, lists solely in-frame clones and lacks some. The sample holds about 2.1 million clones, 93% seen once. The germline V gene encodes CDR1 SGDLS and CDR2 YYNGEE. Trimming removed 3 bases from V and 5 bases from J, with 16 bases in between. The CDR3 totals 15 residues. Sequences were obtained from naive CD8+ T cells from PBMCs. This clonotype was obtained from a man in his late teens or twenties in good health. Some clones in this sample may be carry-over from other donors' samples. V usage is TRBV9 and J usage is TRBJ2-3; tentative D call: TRBD2 (6 bases). CDR3 coding DNA: TGTGCCAGCAGCGCCGGTCTAGGGGACTTAGATACGCAGTATTTT. As protein: CASSAGLGDLDTQYF.